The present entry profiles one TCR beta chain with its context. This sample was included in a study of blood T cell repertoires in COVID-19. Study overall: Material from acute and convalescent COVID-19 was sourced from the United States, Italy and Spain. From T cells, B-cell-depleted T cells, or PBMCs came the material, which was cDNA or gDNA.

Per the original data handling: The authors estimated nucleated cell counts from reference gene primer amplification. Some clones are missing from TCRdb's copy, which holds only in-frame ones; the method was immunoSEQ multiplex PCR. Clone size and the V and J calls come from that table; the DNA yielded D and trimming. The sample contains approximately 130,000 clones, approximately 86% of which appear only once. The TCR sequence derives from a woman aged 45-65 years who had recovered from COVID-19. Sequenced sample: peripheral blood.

As DNA, the CDR3 is TGCGCCAGCAGCTTAGAGACAGATACGCAGTATTTT. Its translation: CASSLETDTQYF. The chain carries TRBV5-1 and TRBJ2-3, with D uncertain. The CDR3 consists of 12 residues. Trimming removed 2 bases at V and 3 bases at J, with 4 bases between. Germline loops: CDR1 SGHRS, CDR2 YFSETQ.